Listed here is a single TCR beta chain. Methods used by the authors: Estimates of nucleated cell counts were drawn from the amplification of reference gene primers. Sequenced by immunoSEQ multiplex PCR; TCRdb stores in-frame clones only, minus some. V, J and clone size are taken as reported in that table, and D and trimming were inferred from the DNA itself. The data hold hundreds of thousands of clones, with roughly 85% observed a single time. CDR1 and CDR2 from the germline V gene are SGHAT and FQNNGV. V trimming: 5 bases; J trimming: 6 bases; junction bases outside the gene matches: 11. The CDR3 length is 16 residues. This entry comes from a study of blood T cell repertoires in COVID-19. Study summary: Collection of acute and convalescent COVID-19 samples took place in the United States, Italy and Spain. T cells, B-cell-depleted T cells, or PBMCs supplied cDNA or gDNA.

This TCR was sampled from a woman in her 30s with active or convalescent COVID-19. The source material was peripheral blood. This sequence joins TRBV11-2 and TRBJ2-5; 11 bases align to TRBD2. The CDR3 region is CASSPTGTSGPQTQYF. The CDR3 DNA is TGTGCCAGCAGCCCGACCGGGACTAGCGGTCCGCAGACCCAGTACTTC. Using reference TRBV11-2 and TRBJ2-5 for the parts outside the CDR3, the full variable domain is EAGVAQSPRYKIIEKRQSVAFWCNPISGHATLYWYQQILGQGPKLLIQFQNNGVVDDSQLPKDRFSAERLKGVDSTLKIQPAKLEDSAVYLCASSPTGTSGPQTQYFGPGTRLLVL.